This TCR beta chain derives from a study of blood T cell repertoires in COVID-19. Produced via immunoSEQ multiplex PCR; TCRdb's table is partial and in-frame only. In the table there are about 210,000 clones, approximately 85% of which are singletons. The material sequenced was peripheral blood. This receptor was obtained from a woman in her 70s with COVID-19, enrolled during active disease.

CDR3 coding DNA: TGTGCCAGCAGCAAAGCGCTTGGCCAGGGGTTCGGGGAGACCCAGTACTTC. This encodes CASSKALGQGFGETQYF. This chain uses TRBV21-1 with TRBJ2-5; the table's D call, TRBD1, was not checked against the DNA. TRBV21-1 has pseudogene status. The CDR3 covers 17 residues.